This TCR beta chain was retrieved from a study of CD4 T cells in lung cancer (dated by TCRdb to about 2019). Study-wide context: To find responses to candidate mutation-encoded neoepitopes, the study screened blood T cells from NSCLC patients and isolated neoantigen-specific CD4+ T-cell clones and TCRs. Tumor and non-adjacent lung tissue came from four patients undergoing curative-intent resections for stage I-III non-small cell lung cancer. Lung adenocarcinoma or squamous cell carcinoma was present in the resected patients, who were aged 60 to 69 at blood donation and were mostly former smokers. Before blood donation, patients had received treatments including platinum chemotherapy, and some received nivolumab or pembrolizumab. Deep sequencing of TCRB was used to follow the frequency of neoantigen-specific clonotypes in tumor resections, non-adjacent lung and cultured T-cell products. What the work shows at the level of the full study, not this receptor alone: Some blood-derived responses might reflect in vitro priming of naive T cells or cross-reactivity rather than memory responses to the cancer.

The germline V gene sets CDR1 to SGHVS and CDR2 to FQNEAQ. The CDR3 contains 16 residues, cysteine and phenylalanine counted. Only the CDR3 region is kept as DNA, spanning 48 bases read in frame from base 1. The junction shows trimming of 4 bases on V and 5 bases on J, and the gene matches do not reach 11 bases of it. From the same resection, non-adjacent lung tissue was collected as far as possible from the malignant lesion, at a distance of at least 3 cm. Library preparation used the immunoSEQ multiplex PCR assay. DNA was isolated using Qiagen DNeasy or QIAamp micro DNA kits, and TCRB was sequenced using the Adaptive Biotechnology human TCRB sequencing kit. An Illumina MiSeq was used to sequence the TCRB libraries. The authors' analysis ran thus. TCRB sequence data were analyzed with the kit provider's software, and tumor enrichment of clonotype templates was tested with Fisher's exact test. TCRdb's version of the immuneACCESS table is confined to in-frame rearrangements and falls short of the full clone set. An unresolved V gene accounts for under half of the shortfall where checked; the remainder is of unknown origin. D and trimming come from the DNA, and the V and J calls and clone size come from that table. Here the sample has some 10,000 clones; roughly three fifths occur a single time. The ten largest clonotypes hold 15% of the sample.

Remarks on this clone: Its target antigen remains unknown. Base quality data are lacking; no much larger clone is found one base away.

Here the chain combines TRBV7-8 and TRBJ1-5, with 7 middle bases fitting TRBD1. The receptor comes from a man aged 60 to 75 with non-small cell lung cancer. Sequencing input: normal lung tissue taken away from the tumor. The CDR3 is CASSSSQGVPDQPQHF. The DNA sequence is as follows: TGTGCCAGCAGCTCCAGTCAGGGGGTACCCGATCAGCCCCAGCATTTT.